This entry lists 13 T cell receptor beta chains sequenced from one sample in a study of CD8+ T cells in alopecia areata. RNA extraction was followed by reverse transcription into cDNA, which acted as the sequencing template. The protocol was immunoSEQ multiplex PCR, while the TCRdb copy is restricted to in-frame clones and leaves out a portion. Of over 150,000 clones detected, 40% to 65% appear once; the ten largest clones hold under 14%. The treatment denotes: oral pan-JAK inhibitor, 5-10 mg twice daily. The starting material was CD8+ T cells sorted from blood, obtained at week 24, from a patient treated with tofacitinib. The receptors here all came from a human donor with alopecia areata.

This clone was seen a few times. This chain connects TRBV4-1 to TRBJ2-7, with TRBD2 as a possible D gene (6 bases). Germline V gene data show CDR1 as MGHRA and CDR2 as YSYEKL. This CDR3 region has 15 residues. V lost 1 base and J 0 bases, leaving 10 bases between the germline ends. As DNA, the CDR3 is TGCGCCAGCAGCCAAGGGGGACTCGGCTCCTACGAGCAGTACTTC. This translates into CASSQGGLGSYEQYF.

The chain has TRBV9 and TRBJ2-3; TRBD1 might be the D (6 bases). The CDR3 has 13 amino acids. CDR1 and CDR2 (germline): SGDLS, YYNGEE. Trimming stripped 4 bases from V and 3 bases from J, with 9 bases between. Written as DNA, the CDR3 is TGTGCCAGCAGCAGGGGGACGACAGATACGCAGTATTTT. Its translation is CASSRGTTDTQYF.

This rearrangement joins TRBV11-2 to TRBJ2-7; possible D gene TRBD1, 6 bases. This CDR3 contains 14 residues. With 5 bases removed from V and 3 bases from J, the gap between germline ends came to 14 bases. Germline lookup yields CDR1 SGHAT and CDR2 FQNNGV. The CDR3 protein is CASSLKGRGYEQYF. In DNA, the CDR3 is TGTGCCAGCAGCCTAAAAGGCAGGGGCTACGAGCAGTACTTC.

The gene calls are TRBV30 and TRBJ1-2; tentative D call: TRBD1 (6 bases). Germline lookup yields CDR1 GTSNPN and CDR2 SVGIG (reference sequence). CDR3 length equals 14 residues. V lost 0 bases and J 6 bases, leaving 14 bases between the germline ends. The CDR3 sequence is CAWSVLSGADGYTF. CDR3 coding DNA: TGTGCCTGGAGTGTACTCTCAGGGGCGGATGGCTACACCTTC.

This chain uses TRBV6-6 with TRBJ1-1, with TRBD1 as a possible D gene (5 bases). Trimming pared 0 bases from V and 1 base from J, leaving 12 bases between. The CDR3 length is 16 residues. CDR1 is MNHNY and CDR2 is SVGAGI in the germline V gene (reference sequence). CDR3 bases: TGTGCCAGCAGTTACTCAGTGGGGGAATCGAACACTGAAGCTTTCTTT. It yields the protein CASSYSVGESNTEAFF.

Turning to this clone: This CDR3 is also generated by other DNA sequences in the sample. The chain carries TRBV10-3 and TRBJ2-1; tentative D call: TRBD2 (5 bases). Germline loops: CDR1 ENHRY, CDR2 SYGVKD. The germline V and J ends were trimmed by 8 bases and 6 bases, with 5 bases remaining between them. This CDR3 is 10 amino acids long. The CDR3 region has the DNA TGTGCCATCGGAGGCAATGAGCAGTTCTTC. This codes for CAIGGNEQFF.

This clone was detected once. The chain links TRBV4-2 to TRBJ2-1, with a possible D match to TRBD2 (6 bases). The V gene lost 0 bases and the J gene lost 9 bases, with 12 bases spanning the gap. Germline V gives CDR1 LGHNA, CDR2 YNFKEQ. This CDR3 is 14 amino acids long. The CDR3 spells CASSQDGRSGEQFF. The CDR3 DNA sequence: TGTGCCAGCAGCCAAGATGGGAGGAGTGGTGAGCAGTTCTTC.

J is TRBJ2-3 and V is TRBV5-6; 10 bases align to TRBD2. There are 16 residues in the CDR3. Trimming removed 4 bases from V and 2 bases from J; junction bases left unmatched: 7. Germline assignment: CDR1 SGHDT and CDR2 YYEEEE. The CDR3 reads CASSPSLAGVTDTQYF. CDR3 nucleotides: TGTGCCAGCAGCCCGTCCCTAGCGGGGGTCACAGATACGCAGTATTTT.

In its sample, this clone was seen a few times. The rearrangement uses TRBV2 and TRBJ2-3; possible D gene TRBD2, 5 bases. V was shortened by 8 bases and J by 2 bases, with 17 bases between the two germline ends. CDR1 SNHLY and CDR2 FYNNEI come from the germline V gene. This CDR3 comprises 15 residues. The CDR3 region is CASVDGVRTTDTQYF. CDR3 nucleotide sequence: TGTGCCAGCGTGGACGGGGTGAGAACCACAGATACGCAGTATTTT.

This chain connects TRBV4-3 to TRBJ2-6; a possible D gene is TRBD1 (6 bases). The CDR3 spans 17 residues. Germline loops: CDR1 LGHNA, CDR2 YSLEER. V shed 4 bases and J shed 0 bases, with 13 bases lying between them. This CDR3 reads CASSRVGQHSGANVLTF. Here the CDR3 DNA reads TGCGCCAGCAGCCGGGTTGGACAGCACTCTGGGGCCAACGTCCTGACTTTC.

The chain links TRBV15 to TRBJ2-3; D is unclear. In germline, CDR1 is LNHNV, CDR2 YYDKDF (reference sequence). V was shortened by 5 bases and J by 6 bases, with 12 bases between the two germline ends. This CDR3 has 13 amino acids. The CDR3 DNA reads as TGTGCCACCAGCGGGCGCGAGGTGGATACGCAGTATTTT. The encoded protein is CATSGREVDTQYF.

The chain combines TRBV4-2 with TRBJ2-5; 7 bases line up with TRBD1. Germline trimming cut 0 bases from V and 4 bases from J; bases unmatched to any gene: 5. CDR1 and CDR2 from the germline V gene are LGHNA and YNFKEQ. The CDR3 sequence is 15 residues long. The CDR3 loop is CASSQEIAGGETQYF. The CDR3 DNA is TGTGCCAGCAGCCAAGAAATAGCAGGGGGAGAGACCCAGTACTTC.

The chain combines TRBV25-1 with TRBJ2-6; D is undetermined. Between the trimmed V and J ends, which lost 4 bases and 0 bases, there was a span of 10 bases. Germline CDR1 and CDR2: MGHDK and SYGVNS. The CDR3 runs 16 residues. CDR3 sequence reads: CASSVSTVSGANVLTF. The DNA for the CDR3 is TGTGCCAGCAGTGTCTCTACGGTCTCTGGGGCCAACGTCCTGACTTTC.